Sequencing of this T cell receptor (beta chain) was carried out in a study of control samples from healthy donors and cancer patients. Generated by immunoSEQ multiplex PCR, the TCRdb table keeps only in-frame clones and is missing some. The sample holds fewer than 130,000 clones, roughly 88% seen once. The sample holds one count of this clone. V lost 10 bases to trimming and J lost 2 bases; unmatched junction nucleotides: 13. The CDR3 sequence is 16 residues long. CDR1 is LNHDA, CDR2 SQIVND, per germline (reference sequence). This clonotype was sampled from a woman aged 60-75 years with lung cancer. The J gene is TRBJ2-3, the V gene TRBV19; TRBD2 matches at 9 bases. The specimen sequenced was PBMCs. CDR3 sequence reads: CATRVTRGGYTDTQYF. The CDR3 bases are TGTGCCACCAGAGTAACGCGGGGGGGCTACACAGATACGCAGTATTTT.